A single TCR beta chain is shown here with its context. The source of the sample is a study of blood T cell repertoires in COVID-19. Across the study: The samples span acute and convalescent COVID-19 from the United States, Italy and Spain.

Residents of under 25 US areas, aged roughly 18 to 89 years, made up the participants. Allocation to cohorts depended on clinical history reported by the participants. Using immunoSEQ multiplex PCR, the repertoire was profiled, and TCRdb retains in-frame clones only, with some absent. This table has over 150,000 clones, 70% to 80% appearing once. The germline V gene has CDR1 MNHEY and CDR2 SMNVEV (reference sequence). Germline trimming cut 7 bases from V and 4 bases from J; bases unmatched to any gene: 4. CDR3 length: 14 residues. This TCR was sampled from a woman aged 70-85 years in a cohort exposed to, infected with or recovered from COVID-19 (not recorded which). V gene TRBV27 combines with J gene TRBJ1-5; 10 positions match TRBD1. The sample taken for sequencing was PBMCs or T cells enriched from blood (not recorded which). The CDR3 bases are TGTGCCAGCACCACGGGACAGGGGAATCAGCCCCAGCATTTT. Translation: CASTTGQGNQPQHF.